This entry lists 25 T cell receptor beta chains sequenced from one sample in a study of blood T cell repertoires in COVID-19. Using immunoSEQ multiplex PCR, the repertoire was profiled, and TCRdb retains in-frame clones only, with some absent. This table holds about 530,000 clones, roughly 91% found once. Sequencing was performed on peripheral blood. The source of these receptors is a woman aged 45-60 years with COVID-19, enrolled during active disease.

This chain links TRBV30 with TRBJ1-1; weak D call: TRBD1 (5 bases). V was trimmed by 0 bases and J by 4 bases, leaving 21 bases between them. CDR1 GTSNPN and CDR2 SVGIG come from the germline V gene (reference sequence). CDR3 length equals 17 residues. CDR3: CAWSVIYFSGLGTEAFF. The CDR3 nucleotides read TGTGCCTGGAGTGTAATCTACTTCTCAGGGTTGGGCACTGAAGCTTTCTTT.

The chain carries TRBV2 and TRBJ2-1; perhaps TRBD1 as D (6 bases). Trimming removed 2 bases at V and 7 bases at J, with 18 bases between. Germline V gene sequence: CDR1 SNHLY, CDR2 FYNNEI. This CDR3 is built from 16 residues. This CDR3 reads CASSERASQGMNEQFF. In DNA form, the CDR3 reads TGTGCCAGCAGTGAAAGAGCGTCACAGGGTATGAATGAGCAGTTCTTC.

The chain uses TRBV19 and TRBJ1-4; D perhaps matches TRBD1 (5 bases). The V and J ends lost 5 bases and 0 bases respectively, with 13 bases between them. This CDR3 has 16 residues. CDR1 is LNHDA, CDR2 SQIVND, per germline (reference sequence). The CDR3 DNA reads TGTGCCAGTAGTTCAGGACAAACCTCAACTAATGAAAAACTGTTTTTT. It translates to CASSSGQTSTNEKLFF. Filled out from reference TRBV19 and TRBJ1-4, the complete variable domain reads DGGITQSPKYLFRKEGQNVTLSCEQNLNHDAMYWYRQDPGQGLRLIYYSQIVNDFQKGDIAEGYSVSREKKESFPLTVTSAQKNPTAFYLCASSSGQTSTNEKLFFGSGTQLSVL.

The chain recombines TRBV18 with TRBJ2-1; D gene unclear. The CDR3 is 15 residues long. The V end lost 2 bases, the J end lost 4 bases, and 12 bases lay between the germline ends. Germline V gives CDR1 KGHSH, CDR2 LQKENI. The CDR3 DNA reads as TGTGCCAGCTCACCAGAGGCGCCGACTTACAATGAGCAGTTCTTC. Its translation is CASSPEAPTYNEQFF. Combining the CDR3 with reference TRBV18 and TRBJ2-1 gives the whole variable domain NAGVMQNPRHLVRRRGQEARLRCSPMKGHSHVYWYRQLPEEGLKFMVYLQKENIIDESGMPKERFSAEFPKEGPSILRIQQVVRGDSAAYFCASSPEAPTYNEQFFGPGTRLTVL.

The chain combines TRBV5-1 with TRBJ1-2, with D perhaps TRBD1 (6 bases). Trimming removed 2 bases at V and 4 bases at J, with 15 bases between. CDR3 length: 15 amino acids. The germline V gene has CDR1 SGHRS and CDR2 YFSETQ. The CDR3 spells CASSLQGAAGYGYTF. The CDR3 DNA is TGCGCCAGCAGCTTACAGGGAGCTGCGGGCTATGGCTACACCTTC.

The chain is built from TRBV14 and TRBJ1-6; 7 bases fit TRBD1. CDR1 SGHDN and CDR2 FVKESK come from the germline V gene. V gave up 5 bases and J gave up 7 bases; unmatched junction bases: 5. The CDR3 sequence is 14 residues long. CDR3 DNA sequence: TGTGCCAGCAGCACCGGGACAGTAAATTCACCCCTCCACTTT. As protein: CASSTGTVNSPLHF.

J is TRBJ2-7 and V is TRBV7-9, with D unclear. The CDR3 runs 11 residues. Between the trimmed V and J ends, which lost 5 bases and 4 bases, there was a span of 6 bases. Germline V lookup: CDR1 SEHNR, CDR2 FQNEAQ (reference sequence). The DNA for the CDR3 is TGTGCCAGCAGCCCTAGATACGAGCAGTACTTC. This encodes CASSPRYEQYF.

This clone was detected only once. This sequence joins TRBV4-1 and TRBJ1-1, with a possible D match to TRBD1 (5 bases). Germline-derived CDR1 and CDR2 are MGHRA and YSYEKL. V lost 5 bases, J lost 0 bases, and 7 bases lay in between. The CDR3 runs 13 residues. This CDR3 is CASSTGVNTEAFF. In DNA form, the CDR3 reads TGCGCCAGCAGCACAGGCGTGAACACTGAAGCTTTCTTT.

The CDR3: CASSSGESTEAFF. In DNA form, the CDR3 reads TGTGCCAGCAGTTCAGGGGAGAGCACTGAAGCTTTCTTT. This chain uses TRBV13 with TRBJ1-1; D might be TRBD1 (6 bases). The germline V gene encodes CDR1 PRHDT and CDR2 FYEKMQ (reference sequence). The length of the CDR3 is 13 residues. V shed 6 bases and J shed 4 bases, with 12 bases lying between them.

The V and J genes are TRBV19 and TRBJ1-5, with D tentatively TRBD1 (5 bases). V lost 5 bases and J lost 6, with 14 bases in between. The CDR3 is 14 residues long. Germline V gives CDR1 LNHDA, CDR2 SQIVND (reference sequence). CDR3 protein: CASSDRQGGQPQHF. The DNA of the CDR3 is TGTGCCAGTAGTGATCGGCAGGGAGGTCAGCCCCAGCATTTT.

This clone was observed a few times. The chain is built from TRBV6-1 and TRBJ1-3, with unresolved D. The CDR3 totals 11 residues. Trimming removed 1 base from V and 10 bases from J, with 5 bases in between. Germline V CDR1 and CDR2: MNHNS, SASEGT. CDR3 loop: CASSEGPTIYF. CDR3 DNA: TGTGCCAGCAGTGAAGGTCCGACCATATATTTT.

The chain couples TRBV5-5 to TRBJ1-4; a weak D match, TRBD1 (6 bases). Germline assignment: CDR1 SGHKS and CDR2 YYEKEE (reference sequence). CDR3 length equals 14 residues. Trimming stripped 4 bases from V and 6 bases from J, with 13 bases between. DNA for the CDR3: TGTGCCAGCAGCCCCACAGGGAATGATGAAAAACTGTTTTTT. Protein: CASSPTGNDEKLFF.

V gene TRBV6-6 combines with J gene TRBJ1-1; a weak D match, TRBD1 (5 bases). The CDR3 has 13 residues. Germline V gene sequence: CDR1 MNHNY, CDR2 SVGAGI (reference sequence). V lost 7 bases and J 2 bases, leaving 11 bases between the germline ends. CDR3 bases: TGTGCCAGCAAGTTGGGGGGTAACACTGAAGCTTTCTTT. Protein product: CASKLGGNTEAFF.

CDR3 DNA: TGCAGTGCTAGTTCCCGGGAGGGCCCTGAAGCTTTCTTT. Translating it yields CSASSREGPEAFF. The chain has TRBV20-1 and TRBJ1-1; D ambiguous. The V end was cut by 3 bases, the J end by 6 bases, with 14 bases between. Germline-derived CDR1 and CDR2 are DFQATT and SNEGSKA (reference sequence). The CDR3 length is 13 residues.

This chain uses TRBV6-5 with TRBJ2-7; 7 bases are a match to TRBD2. Germline V CDR1 and CDR2: MNHEY, SVGAGI. The CDR3 length is 14 residues. The V segment lost 6 bases and the J segment 0 bases; nucleotides outside the gene matches: 5. CDR3 DNA: TGTGCCAGCAGCTCGGGGAGGGTCTCCTACGAGCAGTACTTC. Translation: CASSSGRVSYEQYF.

The chain uses TRBV28 and TRBJ1-2, with TRBD1 matching over 9 bases. V lost 11 bases and J lost 6; bases outside the gene matches: 16. The CDR3 runs 15 residues. The germline CDR1 and CDR2 sequences are MDHEN and SYDVKM. CDR3: CAAMGGTGKRNGYTF. In DNA, the CDR3 is TGTGCCGCCATGGGAGGGACAGGGAAGAGAAATGGCTACACCTTC.

V is TRBV28 and J is TRBJ2-6, with D unclear. The CDR3 covers 11 residues. Looked up from germline, CDR1 is MDHEN and CDR2 is SYDVKM. CDR3 DNA sequence: TGTGCTTCCACTGGGGCCAACGTCCTGACTTTC. Translation gives CASTGANVLTF.

This chain uses TRBV30 with TRBJ2-7; a weak D match, TRBD1 (6 bases). CDR1 and CDR2 from the germline V gene are GTSNPN and SVGIG (reference sequence). The ends were cut back, 2 bases at V and 6 bases at J, with 17 bases in the middle. The CDR3 runs 14 residues. As DNA, the CDR3 is TGTGCCTGGAGTTTGACTGGGGGCAGGGGCGAGCAGTACTTC. Its protein product is CAWSLTGGRGEQYF.

The V call is TRBV11-2, the J call TRBJ2-1, with D maybe TRBD1 (6 bases). Germline CDR1 and CDR2: SGHAT and FQNNGV. This CDR3 spans 15 amino acids. Between the trimmed V and J ends, which lost 0 bases and 6 bases, there was a span of 12 bases. The CDR3 protein is CASSLDGGRANEQFF. The CDR3 coding sequence is TGTGCCAGCAGCTTAGATGGGGGCCGGGCCAATGAGCAGTTCTTC.

The chain employs TRBV5-6 and TRBJ1-1; possibly TRBD1 for D (5 bases). Germline CDR1 SGHDT, CDR2 YYEEEE. Trimming removed 6 bases at V and 2 bases at J, with 14 bases between. CDR3 length equals 14 residues. CDR3 DNA: TGTGCCAGCACTTTTGGGGCCTTCAACACTGAAGCTTTCTTT. It yields the protein CASTFGAFNTEAFF.

This chain uses TRBV5-6 with TRBJ2-7, with TRBD2 identical over 13 bases. CDR3 length: 18 residues. CDR1 is SGHDT and CDR2 is YYEEEE in the germline V gene. V shed 4 bases, J shed 2 bases, and the junction held 12 bases outside the gene matches. The CDR3 sequence: CASSPPRLAGGPTYEQYF. The CDR3 region has the DNA TGTGCCAGCAGCCCGCCTAGACTAGCGGGGGGCCCTACCTACGAGCAGTACTTC.

This chain connects TRBV5-1 to TRBJ1-5, with 7 positions matching TRBD1. This CDR3 contains 14 residues. J gave up 5 bases and V 1 base, and 3 bases lay outside the gene matches. In germline, CDR1 is SGHRS, CDR2 YFSETQ. DNA of the CDR3: TGCGCCAGCAGCTTGACAGGGGAACATCAGCCCCAGCATTTT. It codes for CASSLTGEHQPQHF.

CDR3 DNA sequence: TGTGCCATCCTATCTAGCGGGGGCGGCGAGCAGTACTTC. It translates to CAILSSGGGEQYF. The chain is built from TRBV7-2 and TRBJ2-7; 10 bases line up with TRBD2. The germline V gene has CDR1 SGHTA and CDR2 FQGNSA. J was trimmed by 6 bases and V by 10 bases; bases with no gene match: 9. This CDR3 is 13 amino acids long.

This clone was counted once. The chain recombines TRBV30 with TRBJ1-2; 8 bases fit TRBD1. The V and J ends lost 4 bases and 0 bases, in that order; junction bases with no gene match: 4. Looked up from germline, CDR1 is GTSNPN and CDR2 is SVGIG (reference sequence). The length of the CDR3 is 14 residues. DNA of the CDR3: TGTGCCTGGACCCGGGACAGGACTAACTATGGCTACACCTTC. As protein: CAWTRDRTNYGYTF.

This chain connects TRBV6-1 to TRBJ1-5; D ambiguous. From germline, CDR1 is MNHNS and CDR2 SASEGT. Trimming cost V 2 bases and J 1 base, with 18 bases left between them. The CDR3 spans 18 residues. DNA of the CDR3: TGTGCCAGCAGTGAAAACCTGTTGATCGAGATGAGCAATCAGCCCCAGCATTTT. Amino acid sequence: CASSENLLIEMSNQPQHF.